This TCR beta chain was obtained from a study of shared clonotypes between healthy human individuals. V gave up 7 bases and J gave up 5 bases, with 14 bases separating them. The germline V gene encodes CDR1 MDHEN and CDR2 SYDVKM. The CDR3 totals 13 residues. Here immunoSEQ multiplex PCR was the method, and the copy in TCRdb shows in-frame clones only, minus some. The sample consists of 450,000 to 500,000 clones, 70% to 85% of them appearing once. The V gene is TRBV28, the J gene TRBJ1-1; D may be TRBD1 (6 bases). Material for sequencing was PBMCs. The origin of this receptor is a woman in her 40s in good health. Some clones in this sample may be carry-over from other donors' samples. CDR3 nucleotide sequence: TGTGCCAGCAATAAACAGGGTGTGACTGAAGCTTTCTTT. Protein: CASNKQGVTEAFF.